This entry is about one T cell receptor beta chain. What it binds is not known. The data originate from a study of T-cell memory formation after mild COVID-19. Study-wide results and limits: Second-wave clones that peaked on day 37 lacked confirmed SARS-CoV-2 specificity.

CDR1 is SGHRS, CDR2 YFSETQ, per germline. The CDR3 sequence is 19 residues long. The ends lost 1 base at V and 2 bases at J; junction bases unmatched: 16. TCRdb processed the 5' RACE reads anew with MiXCR; each CDR3 protein has one entry. The repertoire has approximately 190,000 distinct CDR3 sequences, 15% to 20% of them found once; the top ten carry roughly 2.4%. The rearrangement uses TRBV5-1 and TRBJ1-1; 8 positions match TRBD1. This receptor was identified in an adult woman who had mild COVID-19 (a few samples of this study predate the infection). Cell type and time point are not known. Sequenced: PBMCs or a T cell subset sorted from them (not recorded which). CDR3 protein: CASSLYRNPDRVQNTEAFF. The DNA for the CDR3 is TGCGCCAGCAGCTTGTATCGGAACCCGGACAGGGTCCAAAACACTGAAGCTTTCTTT.